This record covers a single TCR beta chain. Its antigen is unknown. This specimen comes from a study of blood T cells in healthy people across ages. This CDR3 has 15 residues. Trimming cost V 0 bases and J 5 bases, with 15 bases left between them. Germline CDR1 is DFQATT and CDR2 is SNEGSKA (reference sequence). General study findings and limits: From one million sequenced T cells, diversity estimates were lower bounds.

Investigators took approximately 10 milliliters of peripheral blood from every donor. A second PCR of roughly 7 to 11 cycles used a sample-barcoded 5' primer and a J-beta primer mix. Every cDNA molecule carried a tag from a template-switch adaptor bearing 12 random nucleotides. One entry per CDR3 protein, called by TCRdb with MiXCR from the 5' RACE reads. The sample shows fewer than 950,000 distinct CDR3 sequences, 40% to 65% of them seen only once. This chain joins TRBV20-1 and TRBJ2-3; D might be TRBD1 or TRBD2, each matching 5 bases. The sequencing input was blood. This receptor was identified in a man aged 80 or over in good health. The CDR3 sequence is CSARDPRGDIDTQYF. Written as DNA, the CDR3 is TGCAGTGCTAGAGATCCAAGAGGGGATATAGATACGCAGTATTTT.